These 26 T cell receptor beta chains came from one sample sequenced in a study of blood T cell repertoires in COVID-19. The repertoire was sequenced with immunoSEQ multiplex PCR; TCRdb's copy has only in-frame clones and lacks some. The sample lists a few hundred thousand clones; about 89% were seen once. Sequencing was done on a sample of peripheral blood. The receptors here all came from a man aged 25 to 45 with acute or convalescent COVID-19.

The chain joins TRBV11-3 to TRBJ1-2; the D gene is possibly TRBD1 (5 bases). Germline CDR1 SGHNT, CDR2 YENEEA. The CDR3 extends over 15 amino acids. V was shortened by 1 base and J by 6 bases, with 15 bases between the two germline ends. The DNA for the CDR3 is TGTGCCAGCAGCTTAGGAGACAGCCCCCCTCATGGCTACACCTTC. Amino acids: CASSLGDSPPHGYTF.

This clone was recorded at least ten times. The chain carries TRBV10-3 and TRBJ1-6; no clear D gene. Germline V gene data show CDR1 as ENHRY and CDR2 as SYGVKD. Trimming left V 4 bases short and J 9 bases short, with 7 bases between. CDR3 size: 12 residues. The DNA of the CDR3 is TGTGCCATCAGTGTGGGCCGTTCACCCCTCCACTTT. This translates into CAISVGRSPLHF.

CDR3 nucleotides: TGTGCCTGGAGTTCTCTCCCGGGACTAGCGGGGGGGTACAATGAGCAGTTCTTC. Encoded protein: CAWSSLPGLAGGYNEQFF. The chain joins TRBV30 to TRBJ2-1; TRBD2 agrees at 16 bases. V dropped 2 bases and J dropped 4; count of bases not matched to a gene: 8. CDR1 and CDR2 from the germline V gene are GTSNPN and SVGIG (reference sequence). The CDR3 has 18 residues.

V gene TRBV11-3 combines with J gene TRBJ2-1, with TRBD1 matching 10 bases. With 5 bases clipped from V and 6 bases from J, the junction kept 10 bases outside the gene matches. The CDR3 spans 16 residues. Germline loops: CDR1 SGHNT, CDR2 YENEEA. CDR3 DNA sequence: TGTGCCAGCAGCCCTAGAACGGGACAGGGGACCAATGAGCAGTTCTTC. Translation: CASSPRTGQGTNEQFF. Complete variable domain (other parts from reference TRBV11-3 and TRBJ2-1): EAGVVQSPRYKIIEKKQPVAFWCNPISGHNTLYWYLQNLGQGPELLIRYENEEAVDDSQLPKDRFSAERLKGVDSTLKIQPAELGDSAVYLCASSPRTGQGTNEQFFGPGTRLTVL.

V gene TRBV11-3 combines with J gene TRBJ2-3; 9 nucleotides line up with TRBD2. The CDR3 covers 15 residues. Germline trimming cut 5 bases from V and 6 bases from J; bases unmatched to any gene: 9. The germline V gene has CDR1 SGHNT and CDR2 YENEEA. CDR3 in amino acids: CASSQGLAIGDTQYF. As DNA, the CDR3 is TGTGCCAGCAGCCAGGGACTAGCAATCGGGGATACGCAGTATTTT.

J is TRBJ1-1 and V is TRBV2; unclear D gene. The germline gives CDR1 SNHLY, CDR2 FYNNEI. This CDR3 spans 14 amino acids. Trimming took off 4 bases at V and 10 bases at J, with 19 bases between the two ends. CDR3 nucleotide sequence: TGTGCCAGCAGTGCTAGCAGCCACGACCTGGGAGCTTTCTTT. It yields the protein CASSASSHDLGAFF.

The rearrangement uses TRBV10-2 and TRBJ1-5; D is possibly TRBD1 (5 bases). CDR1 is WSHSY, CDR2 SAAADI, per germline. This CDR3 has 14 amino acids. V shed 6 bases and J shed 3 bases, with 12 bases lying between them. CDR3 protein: CASSPTGPNQPQHF. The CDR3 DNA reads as TGCGCCAGCAGCCCCACAGGCCCCAATCAGCCCCAGCATTTT.

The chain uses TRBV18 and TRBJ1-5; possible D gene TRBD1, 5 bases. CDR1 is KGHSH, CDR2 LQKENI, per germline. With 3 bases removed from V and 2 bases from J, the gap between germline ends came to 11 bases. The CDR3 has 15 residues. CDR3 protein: CASSPLQGGNQPQHF. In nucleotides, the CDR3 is TGTGCCAGCTCACCCCTCCAGGGCGGCAATCAGCCCCAGCATTTT. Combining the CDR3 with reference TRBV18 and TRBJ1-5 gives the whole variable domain NAGVMQNPRHLVRRRGQEARLRCSPMKGHSHVYWYRQLPEEGLKFMVYLQKENIIDESGMPKERFSAEFPKEGPSILRIQQVVRGDSAAYFCASSPLQGGNQPQHFGDGTRLSIL.

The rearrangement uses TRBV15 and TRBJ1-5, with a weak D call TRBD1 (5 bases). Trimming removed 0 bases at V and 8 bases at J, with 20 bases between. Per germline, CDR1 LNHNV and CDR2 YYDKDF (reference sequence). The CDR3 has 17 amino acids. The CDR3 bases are TGTGCCACCAGCAGAGATCGTCGTTCAGGGAGGGGTGAGCCCCAGCATTTT. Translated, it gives CATSRDRRSGRGEPQHF.

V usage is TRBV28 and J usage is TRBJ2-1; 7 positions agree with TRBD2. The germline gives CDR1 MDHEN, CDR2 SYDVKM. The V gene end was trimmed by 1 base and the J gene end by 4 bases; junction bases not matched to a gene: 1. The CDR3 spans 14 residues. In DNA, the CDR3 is TGTGCCAGCAGTTTATCGGGGGGTTACAATGAGCAGTTCTTC. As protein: CASSLSGGYNEQFF.

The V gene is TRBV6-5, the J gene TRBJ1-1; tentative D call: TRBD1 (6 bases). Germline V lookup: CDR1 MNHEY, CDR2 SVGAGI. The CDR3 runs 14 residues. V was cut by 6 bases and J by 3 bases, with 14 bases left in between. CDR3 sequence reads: CASRKPTGYTEAFF. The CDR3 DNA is TGTGCCAGCAGGAAGCCTACAGGGTACACTGAAGCTTTCTTT.

Here the CDR3 DNA reads TGTGCCAGCAGTTTGTTAGGACAGGGGTCCGGAAACATTCAGTACTTC. It specifies CASSLLGQGSGNIQYF. The chain is built from TRBV28 and TRBJ2-4; 9 nucleotides agree with TRBD1. In germline, CDR1 is MDHEN, CDR2 SYDVKM. The CDR3 has 16 residues. The J segment lost 6 bases and the V segment lost 3 bases, leaving 9 bases of the junction unmatched.

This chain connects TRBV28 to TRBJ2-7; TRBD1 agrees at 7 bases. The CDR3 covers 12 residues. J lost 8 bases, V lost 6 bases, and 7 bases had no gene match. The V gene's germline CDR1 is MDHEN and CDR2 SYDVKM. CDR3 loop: CASRWTGGQQYF. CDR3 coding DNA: TGTGCCAGCAGGTGGACAGGCGGGCAGCAGTACTTC. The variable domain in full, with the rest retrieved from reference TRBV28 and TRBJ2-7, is DVKVTQSSRYLVKRTGEKVFLECVQDMDHENMFWYRQDPGLGLRLIYFSYDVKMKEKGDIPEGYSVSREKKERFSLILESASTNQTSMYLCASRWTGGQQYFGPGTRLTVT.

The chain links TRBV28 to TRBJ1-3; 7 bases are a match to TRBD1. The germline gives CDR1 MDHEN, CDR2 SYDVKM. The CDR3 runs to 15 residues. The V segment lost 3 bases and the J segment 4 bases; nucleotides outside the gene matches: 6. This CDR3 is CASSFPRGVGNTIYF. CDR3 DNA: TGTGCCAGCAGTTTTCCCAGGGGGGTCGGAAACACCATATATTTT.

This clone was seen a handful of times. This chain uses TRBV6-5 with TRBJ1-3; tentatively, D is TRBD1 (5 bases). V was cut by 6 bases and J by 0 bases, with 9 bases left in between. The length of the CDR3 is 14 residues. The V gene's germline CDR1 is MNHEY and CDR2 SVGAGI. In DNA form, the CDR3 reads TGTGCCAGCAGCAGACAGAGCTCTGGAAACACCATATATTTT. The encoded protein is CASSRQSSGNTIYF.

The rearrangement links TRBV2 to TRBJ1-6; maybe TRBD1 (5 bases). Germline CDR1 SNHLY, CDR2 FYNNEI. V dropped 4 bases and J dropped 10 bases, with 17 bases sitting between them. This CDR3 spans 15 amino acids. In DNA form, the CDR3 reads TGTGCCAGCAGTGCACTGGACGGGACTCTCTCACCCCTCCACTTT. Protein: CASSALDGTLSPLHF.

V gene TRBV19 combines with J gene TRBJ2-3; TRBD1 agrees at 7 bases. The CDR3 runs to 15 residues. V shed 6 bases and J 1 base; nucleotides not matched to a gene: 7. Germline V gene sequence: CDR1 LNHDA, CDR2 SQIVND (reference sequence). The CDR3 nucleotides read TGTGCCAGTAGGCCGACAGGGTATGGCACAGATACGCAGTATTTT. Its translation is CASRPTGYGTDTQYF.

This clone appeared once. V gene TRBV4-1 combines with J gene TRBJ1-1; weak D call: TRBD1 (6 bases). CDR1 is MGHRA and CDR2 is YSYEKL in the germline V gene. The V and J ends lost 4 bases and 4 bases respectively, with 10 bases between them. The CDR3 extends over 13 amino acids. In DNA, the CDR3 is TGCGCCAGCAGCCGCAAGGGGGTCACTGAAGCTTTCTTT. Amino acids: CASSRKGVTEAFF.

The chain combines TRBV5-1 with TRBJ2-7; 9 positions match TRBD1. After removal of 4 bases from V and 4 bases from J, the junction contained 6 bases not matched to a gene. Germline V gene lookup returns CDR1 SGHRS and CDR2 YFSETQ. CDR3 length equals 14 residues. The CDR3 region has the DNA TGCGCCAGCAGCATTTCGGACAGGGGATACGAGCAGTACTTC. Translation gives CASSISDRGYEQYF.

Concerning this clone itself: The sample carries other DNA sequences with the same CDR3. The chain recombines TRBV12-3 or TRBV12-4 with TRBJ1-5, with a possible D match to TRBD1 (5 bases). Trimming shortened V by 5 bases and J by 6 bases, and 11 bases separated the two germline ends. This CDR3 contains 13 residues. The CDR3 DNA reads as TGTGCCAGCAGTCACACAGGCAGTCAGCCCCAGCATTTT. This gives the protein CASSHTGSQPQHF.

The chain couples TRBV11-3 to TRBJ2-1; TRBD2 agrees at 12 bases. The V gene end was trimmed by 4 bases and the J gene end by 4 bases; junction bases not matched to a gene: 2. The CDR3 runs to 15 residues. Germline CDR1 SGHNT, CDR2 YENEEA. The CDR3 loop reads CASSSGTSGYNEQFF. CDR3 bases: TGTGCCAGCAGCTCCGGGACTAGCGGGTACAATGAGCAGTTCTTC.

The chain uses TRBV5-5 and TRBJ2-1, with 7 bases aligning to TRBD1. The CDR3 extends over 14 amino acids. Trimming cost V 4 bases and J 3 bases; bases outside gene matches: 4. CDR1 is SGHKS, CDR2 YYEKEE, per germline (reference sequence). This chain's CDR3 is CASSIGDSYNEQFF. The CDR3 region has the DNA TGTGCCAGCAGCATAGGGGACAGCTACAATGAGCAGTTCTTC.

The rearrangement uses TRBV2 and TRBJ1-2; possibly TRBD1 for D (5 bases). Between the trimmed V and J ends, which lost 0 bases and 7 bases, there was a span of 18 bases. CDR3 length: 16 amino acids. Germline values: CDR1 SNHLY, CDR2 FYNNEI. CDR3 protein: CASSEAGSGVWSGYTF. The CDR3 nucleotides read TGTGCCAGCAGTGAAGCCGGGTCGGGGGTCTGGAGTGGCTACACCTTC.

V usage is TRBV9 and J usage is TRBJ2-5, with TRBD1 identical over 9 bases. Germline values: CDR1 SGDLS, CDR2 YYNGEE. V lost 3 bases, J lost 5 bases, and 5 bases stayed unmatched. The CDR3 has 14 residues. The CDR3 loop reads CASSETGGLETQYF. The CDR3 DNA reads TGTGCCAGCAGCGAAACAGGGGGCCTGGAGACCCAGTACTTC.

In DNA, the CDR3 is TGTGCCAGCGGACAGCCGTTGGAGACCCAGTACTTC. Its translation is CASGQPLETQYF. This chain connects TRBV4-2 to TRBJ2-5; D might be TRBD1 (6 bases). Germline V gene data show CDR1 as LGHNA and CDR2 as YNFKEQ. The CDR3 has 12 amino acids. V lost 8 bases and J 5 bases, leaving 12 bases between the germline ends.

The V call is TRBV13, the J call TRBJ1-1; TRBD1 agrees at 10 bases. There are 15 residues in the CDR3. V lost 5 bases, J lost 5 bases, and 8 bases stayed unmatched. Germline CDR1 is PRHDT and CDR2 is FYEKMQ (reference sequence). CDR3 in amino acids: CASSPIDRGRTEAFF. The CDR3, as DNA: TGTGCCAGCAGCCCCATTGACAGGGGGCGGACTGAAGCTTTCTTT.